The clone carrying this T cell receptor beta chain was counted only a few times. The source of the sample is a study of cytotoxic CD8 clonotypes in ibrutinib-treated CLL. Study as a whole: Response material was collected after a median approximately 12 months of treatment, range 6 to 36. When averaged across all of the samples, the counts came to approximately 250,000 productive templates and about 100,000 productive rearrangements.

The length of the CDR3 is 15 residues. Germline V CDR1 and CDR2: SGHTA, FQGTGA. The V end was cut by 5 bases, the J end by 2 bases, with 15 bases between. Genomic DNA in an amount of approximately 1.9 micrograms was extracted from cryopreserved PBMCs and used for the preparation of TCR beta libraries. The targeted sequencing depth was 1 in 200,000 to 1 in 1 million T cells. TCRdb keeps only in-frame clones here, not all; method: immunoSEQ multiplex PCR. Here the sample spans 30,000 or so clones, roughly 57% being singletons. The TCR was taken from a human donor with chronic lymphocytic leukemia. The specimen was PBMCs, collected before ibrutinib treatment. The chain employs TRBV7-3 and TRBJ2-5, with D perhaps TRBD1 or TRBD2 (5 bases each). CDR3 loop: CASSPNGAGQETQYF. DNA of the CDR3: TGTGCCAGCAGCCCTAACGGGGCAGGGCAAGAGACCCAGTACTTC.